The 7 T cell receptor beta chains presented below share a single source sample, sequenced in a study of T cells in Graves' hyperthyroidism and ophthalmopathy. What was amplified from RNA transcripts were TCR beta CDR3 regions. A set of HTBI primers served as the primers for a first-round RT-PCR of the TCR CDR3. TCRdb re-called the multiplex PCR reads with MiXCR, one entry per CDR3 protein. The data show just under 750,000 distinct CDR3 sequences, approximately 36% seen once. Source material: blood. These receptors were collected from a woman aged 40-49 years with Graves' hyperthyroidism.

A remark on this clonotype: A read error is possible here, since a much larger clone lies one base away. The genes are TRBV29-1 and TRBJ2-7; D possibly uses TRBD1 or TRBD2 (5 bases each). The CDR3 loop spans 14 amino acids. Per germline, CDR1 SQVTM and CDR2 ANQGSEA. CDR3 amino acids: CSVETEGNSYEQHF. The CDR3 DNA follows: TGCAGCGTTGAAACCGAGGGGAACTCCTACGAGCAGCACTTC.

This rearrangement joins TRBV7-9 to TRBJ1-5; no definite D call. This CDR3 is 15 amino acids long. V lost 1 base and J lost 7, with 14 bases in between. Germline-derived CDR1 and CDR2 are SEHNR and FQNEAQ (reference sequence). The CDR3 loop reads CASSLGTSRGQPQHF. CDR3 nucleotide sequence: TGTGCCAGCAGCTTAGGAACCAGTAGAGGACAGCCCCAGCATTTT.

The chain joins TRBV6-5 to TRBJ2-5, with D perhaps TRBD1 or TRBD2 (5 bases each). The CDR3 loop spans 14 amino acids. Germline CDR1 is MNHEY and CDR2 is SVGAGI. V lost 3 bases and J lost 7, with 15 bases in between. Written as DNA, the CDR3 is TGTGCCAGCAGTTATGATCGGGACCTGTCGACCCAGTACTTC. Its protein product is CASSYDRDLSTQYF.

This clonotype was detected ten times or more. The chain has TRBV6-5 and TRBJ1-5; a weak D match, TRBD1 (5 bases). The CDR3 is 13 amino acids. Germline CDR1 MNHEY, CDR2 SVGAGI. V gave up 8 bases and J gave up 2 bases, with 10 bases separating them. The CDR3 is CASARDGNQPQHF. CDR3 nucleotides: TGTGCCAGCGCCAGGGACGGCAATCAGCCCCAGCATTTT.

The sample holds one count of this clonotype. The chain has TRBV2 and TRBJ1-4; 8 positions match TRBD1. This CDR3 is built from 14 residues. In germline, CDR1 is SNHLY, CDR2 FYNNEI. J lost 7 bases, V lost 3 bases, and 4 bases had no gene match. CDR3 bases: TGTGCCAGCAGTGAGGGACAGGCGGGTGAAAAACTGTTTTTT. Protein sequence: CASSEGQAGEKLFF.

This clonotype was recorded at least ten times. The chain recombines TRBV7-8 with TRBJ1-6; D gene uncertain. Germline-derived CDR1 and CDR2 are SGHVS and FQNEAQ. There are 14 residues in the CDR3. The V end lost 1 base, the J end lost 6 bases, and 7 bases lay between the germline ends. The CDR3 coding sequence is TGTGCCAGCAGCTTAGTATTGCGTAATTCACCCCTCCACTTT. Protein product: CASSLVLRNSPLHF.

This clonotype was seen a few times. The CDR3 DNA reads TGTGCCAGCAGTCTAACCCCCGGGGGCTCTGGGGCCAACGTCCTGACTTTC. Translation: CASSLTPGGSGANVLTF. The gene calls are TRBV6-1 and TRBJ2-6, with D possibly TRBD2 on 6 matching bases. CDR3 length: 17 residues. V was trimmed by 5 bases and J by 0 bases, leaving 14 bases between them. The V gene's germline CDR1 is MNHNS and CDR2 SASEGT.